The 24 T cell receptor beta chains listed next were all sequenced from one sample in a study of shared clonotypes between healthy human individuals. The method was immunoSEQ multiplex PCR; TCRdb's version includes in-frame clones alone and lacks a portion of them. The sample has around 2,100,000 clones, about 95% seen once. CD8 cells regarded as naive lacked CD45RO, were positively chosen for CCR7, and omitted terminally differentiated effector memory CD45RA+ cells. The source material was naive CD8+ T cells sorted from blood. Receptors were obtained from a man between 18 and 29 years old in good health.

CDR3 nucleotide sequence: TGCGCCAGCAGCTCGAGACTAGCGGGCACAGATACGCAGTATTTT. Its translation is CASSSRLAGTDTQYF. The chain carries TRBV5-1 and TRBJ2-3; 9 positions match TRBD2. Germline-derived CDR1 and CDR2 are SGHRS and YFSETQ. The CDR3 has 15 amino acids. V was pared by 3 bases and J by 1 base, with 3 bases of the junction left unmatched. The full variable domain, completed using reference TRBV5-1 and TRBJ2-3, is KAGVTQTPRYLIKTRGQQVTLSCSPISGHRSVSWYQQTPGQGLQFLFEYFSETQRNKGNFPGRFSGRQFSNSRSEMNVSTLELGDSALYLCASSSRLAGTDTQYFGPGTRLTVL.

In this sample, this clone turned up a few times. The rearrangement joins TRBV6-1 to TRBJ1-2, with a weak D call TRBD1 (6 bases). CDR3 size: 13 residues. The germline CDR1 and CDR2 sequences are MNHNS and SASEGT. Trimming removed 10 bases from V and 3 bases from J, with 15 bases in between. CDR3 nucleotides: TGTGCCAACTCTCTGACAGGCGACTATGGCTACACCTTC. Translation: CANSLTGDYGYTF.

This clone was detected once. The CDR3 here is CASSFWDSPLHF. The CDR3 DNA follows: TGTGCCAGCAGCTTCTGGGACTCACCCCTCCACTTT. The chain recombines TRBV5-6 with TRBJ1-6, with a possible D match to TRBD1 (5 bases). This CDR3 is 12 amino acids long. In germline, CDR1 is SGHDT, CDR2 YYEEEE. Trimming removed 2 bases from V and 10 bases from J, with 7 bases in between.

The rearrangement links TRBV14 to TRBJ2-1; TRBD2 agrees at 11 bases. Looked up from germline, CDR1 is SGHDN and CDR2 is FVKESK. This CDR3 has 15 residues. V lost 1 base and J lost 9; bases outside the gene matches: 5. CDR3 bases: TGTGCCAGCAGCCAAGTACTAGCGGGAGATGGTGAGCAGTTCTTC. Protein sequence: CASSQVLAGDGEQFF.

The chain joins TRBV28 to TRBJ1-5; 9 positions match TRBD1. V gave up 4 bases and J gave up 5 bases; unmatched junction bases: 6. Germline V gives CDR1 MDHEN, CDR2 SYDVKM. This CDR3 spans 15 amino acids. The CDR3 spells CASSWDRDVDQPQHF. The CDR3 DNA follows: TGTGCCAGCAGTTGGGACAGGGACGTCGATCAGCCCCAGCATTTT.

J is TRBJ2-5 and V is TRBV4-1, with 9 bases identical to TRBD2. CDR1 and CDR2 from the germline V gene are MGHRA and YSYEKL. V shed 1 base, J shed 2 bases, and the junction held 11 bases outside the gene matches. The CDR3 has 18 amino acids. As DNA, the CDR3 is TGCGCCAGCAGCCAAGGGCCCTATGCTAGCGGGGAACAAGAGACCCAGTACTTC. Its translation is CASSQGPYASGEQETQYF.

The gene calls are TRBV4-3 and TRBJ2-3; TRBD2 aligns across 7 bases. Trimming took 0 bases from V and 4 from J; bases not matched to a gene: 10. The CDR3 contains 17 residues. The germline V gene has CDR1 LGHNA and CDR2 YSLEER. The CDR3 DNA reads as TGCGCCAGCAGCCAAGATCCGGGCGGGAGTGGGGCAGATACGCAGTATTTT. Amino acid sequence: CASSQDPGGSGADTQYF.

The J gene is TRBJ1-2, the V gene TRBV28; D is unresolved. There are 14 residues in the CDR3. Germline V gene sequence: CDR1 MDHEN, CDR2 SYDVKM. V lost 5 bases and J lost 4, with 14 bases in between. The CDR3 DNA reads TGTGCCAGCAGTACTCAACCCCCCCTCTATGGCTACACCTTC. Its translation: CASSTQPPLYGYTF.

The genes are TRBV6-1 and TRBJ2-7, with D perhaps assigned TRBD1 or TRBD2 (6 bases each). Germline lookup yields CDR1 MNHNS and CDR2 SASEGT. V lost 2 bases and J 2 bases, leaving 13 bases between the germline ends. The length of the CDR3 is 15 residues. DNA of the CDR3: TGTGCCAGCAGTGAAATAGAGGGGGGCCCCTACGAGCAGTACTTC. Protein product: CASSEIEGGPYEQYF.

The J gene is TRBJ2-5, the V gene TRBV29-1; D call uncertain. Germline V gives CDR1 SQVTM, CDR2 ANQGSEA. V was shortened by 5 bases and J by 5 bases, with 6 bases between the two germline ends. CDR3 length: 10 residues. CDR3 in amino acids: CSVSLETQYF. The CDR3 DNA is TGCAGCGTTTCTCTGGAGACCCAGTACTTC.

The chain couples TRBV5-4 to TRBJ2-7, with D possibly TRBD1 on 6 matching bases. The CDR3 length is 14 residues. The V gene lost 4 bases and the J gene lost 3 bases, with 14 bases spanning the gap. From germline, CDR1 is SGHNT and CDR2 YYREEE (reference sequence). CDR3 sequence (DNA): TGTGCCAGCAGCAGTTCGACAGGTCGCTACGAGCAGTACTTC. The encoded protein is CASSSSTGRYEQYF.

This rearrangement joins TRBV2 to TRBJ1-5, with 9 nucleotides matching TRBD1. The CDR3 contains 19 residues. CDR1 is SNHLY, CDR2 FYNNEI, per germline. V lost 2 bases to trimming and J lost 6 bases; unmatched junction nucleotides: 17. In DNA, the CDR3 is TGTGCCAGCAGTGAAACCCCCCCACAGGGGGCGGCATTATCTCAGCCCCAGCATTTT. Amino acids: CASSETPPQGAALSQPQHF.

V gene TRBV6-4 combines with J gene TRBJ1-1; D uncertain. Germline CDR1 MRHNA, CDR2 SNTAGT. The length of the CDR3 is 12 residues. With 5 bases removed from V and 6 bases from J, the gap between germline ends came to 10 bases. The CDR3 spells CASSNGRAEAFF. The DNA of the CDR3 is TGTGCCAGCAGTAACGGGCGGGCTGAAGCTTTCTTT.

V usage is TRBV29-1 and J usage is TRBJ1-2, with D unresolved. This CDR3 is 14 amino acids long. V dropped 0 bases and J dropped 1 base, with 9 bases sitting between them. Germline lookup yields CDR1 SQVTM and CDR2 ANQGSEA. The CDR3 reads CSVEDQAGNYGYTF. The CDR3 nucleotides are TGCAGCGTTGAAGATCAGGCCGGTAACTATGGCTACACCTTC.

With regard to this clone: A junction end diverges from the germline sequence, so it may reflect a read error. The rearrangement links TRBV10-3 to TRBJ2-1; D possibly corresponds to TRBD2 (6 bases). Per the germline V gene, CDR1 is ENHRY and CDR2 is SYGVKD. The CDR3 length is 12 residues. CDR3 in DNA: TGTGCCATCAGCGATTGGACGGCCCCGGGGGTCTTC. Translated, it gives CAISDWTAPGVF.

The chain joins TRBV6-5 to TRBJ2-2, with D perhaps assigned TRBD1 or TRBD2 (6 bases each). V lost 7 bases and J 4 bases, leaving 13 bases between the germline ends. This CDR3 contains 14 residues. Germline V lookup: CDR1 MNHEY, CDR2 SVGAGI. The CDR3 here is CASNWGAGTGELFF. The CDR3, as DNA: TGTGCCAGCAACTGGGGGGCGGGCACCGGGGAGCTGTTTTTT.

This clone was seen once. The rearrangement uses TRBV29-1 and TRBJ2-7; 7 nucleotides agree with TRBD2. The V gene's germline CDR1 is SQVTM and CDR2 ANQGSEA. V trimming: 4 bases; J trimming: 0 bases; junction bases outside the gene matches: 9. The CDR3 loop spans 15 amino acids. For the CDR3, the DNA is TGCAGCGTTGCGGGCGGGGGAACGTTCTCCTACGAGCAGTACTTC. Encoded protein: CSVAGGGTFSYEQYF.

This clone was picked up a small number of times. Within the sample, other DNA sequences also encode this same CDR3. V is TRBV9 and J is TRBJ2-2; D uncertain. The germline gives CDR1 SGDLS, CDR2 YYNGEE. V was cut by 0 bases and J by 6 bases, with 3 bases left in between. The CDR3 totals 12 residues. DNA for the CDR3: TGTGCCAGCAGCGTAGGGTCCGGGGAGCTGTTTTTT. Residues: CASSVGSGELFF.

Details on this clone: Within the sample, other DNA sequences also encode this same CDR3. The chain joins TRBV27 to TRBJ1-5; maybe TRBD1 (5 bases). The length of the CDR3 is 14 residues. Trimming shortened V by 5 bases and J by 1 base, and 9 bases separated the two germline ends. Per germline, CDR1 MNHEY and CDR2 SMNVEV (reference sequence). In nucleotides, the CDR3 is TGTGCCAGCAGTCCAGGGTTAAGCAATCAGCCCCAGCATTTT. As protein: CASSPGLSNQPQHF.

The chain carries TRBV6-1 and TRBJ1-2; weak D call: TRBD1 (5 bases). CDR3 length: 13 amino acids. CDR1 and CDR2 from the germline V gene are MNHNS and SASEGT. V dropped 6 bases and J dropped 6 bases, with 14 bases sitting between them. In nucleotides, the CDR3 is TGTGCCAGCAGCACCGGGACCCCGGATGGCTACACCTTC. Its protein product is CASSTGTPDGYTF.

This rearrangement joins TRBV10-3 to TRBJ2-3; a weak D match, TRBD1 (6 bases). In germline, CDR1 is ENHRY, CDR2 SYGVKD. The CDR3 loop spans 16 amino acids. V lost 2 bases to trimming and J lost 2 bases, with 14 bases between them. In DNA form, the CDR3 reads TGTGCCATCAGTGAGCCCTCAGGGGAGCCCACAGATACGCAGTATTTT. Protein product: CAISEPSGEPTDTQYF.

The CDR3 loop is CASSQDRSIRSSGELFF. For the CDR3, the DNA is TGCGCCAGCAGCCAAGATCGGTCTATACGGTCGTCGGGGGAGCTGTTTTTT. The J gene is TRBJ2-2, the V gene TRBV4-3; D gene unclear. Trimming stripped 0 bases from V and 8 bases from J, with 19 bases between. This CDR3 is 17 amino acids long. The germline V gene encodes CDR1 LGHNA and CDR2 YSLEER.

This chain links TRBV30 with TRBJ1-1; D is unclear. This CDR3 region has 14 residues. V was cut by 2 bases and J by 7 bases, with 17 bases left in between. CDR1 is GTSNPN, CDR2 SVGIG, per germline (reference sequence). CDR3 sequence: CAWSPGVGWVEAFF. The CDR3 nucleotides are TGTGCCTGGAGTCCGGGAGTTGGCTGGGTTGAAGCTTTCTTT.

This clone was seen just once. This chain links TRBV28 with TRBJ1-2; perhaps TRBD1 as D (6 bases). Germline lookup yields CDR1 MDHEN and CDR2 SYDVKM. V lost 3 bases and J lost 6, with 11 bases in between. The CDR3 contains 13 residues. CDR3 coding DNA: TGTGCCAGCAGTTTCAGGGGACTTGATGGCTACACCTTC. Its translation is CASSFRGLDGYTF.